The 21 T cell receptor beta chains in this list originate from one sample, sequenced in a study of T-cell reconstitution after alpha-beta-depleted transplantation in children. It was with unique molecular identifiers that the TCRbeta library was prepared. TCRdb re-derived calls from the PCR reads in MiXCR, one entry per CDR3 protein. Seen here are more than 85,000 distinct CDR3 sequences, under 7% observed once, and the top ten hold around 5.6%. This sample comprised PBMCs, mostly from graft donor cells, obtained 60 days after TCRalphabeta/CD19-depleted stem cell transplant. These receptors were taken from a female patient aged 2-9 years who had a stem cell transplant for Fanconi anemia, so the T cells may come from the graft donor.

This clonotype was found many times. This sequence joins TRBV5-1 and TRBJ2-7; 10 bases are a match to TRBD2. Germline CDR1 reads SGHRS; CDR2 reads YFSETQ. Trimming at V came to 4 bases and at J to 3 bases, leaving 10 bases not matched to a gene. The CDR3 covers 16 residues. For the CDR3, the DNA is TGCGCCAGCAGCCGCGGGACTAGCGAGTGGTACTACGAGCAGTACTTC. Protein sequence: CASSRGTSEWYYEQYF.

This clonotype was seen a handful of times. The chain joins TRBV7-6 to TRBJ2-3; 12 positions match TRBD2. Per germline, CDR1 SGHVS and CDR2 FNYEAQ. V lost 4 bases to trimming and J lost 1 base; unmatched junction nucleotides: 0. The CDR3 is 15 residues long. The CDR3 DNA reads TGTGCCAGCAGCTGGACTAGCGGGGGCACAGATACGCAGTATTTT. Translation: CASSWTSGGTDTQYF.

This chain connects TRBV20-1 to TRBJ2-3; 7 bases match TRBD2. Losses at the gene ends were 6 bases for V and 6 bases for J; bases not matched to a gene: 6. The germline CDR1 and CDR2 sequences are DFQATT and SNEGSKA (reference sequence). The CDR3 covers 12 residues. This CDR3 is CSALGGMDTQYF. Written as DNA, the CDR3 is TGCAGTGCCCTCGGGGGGATGGATACGCAGTATTTT.

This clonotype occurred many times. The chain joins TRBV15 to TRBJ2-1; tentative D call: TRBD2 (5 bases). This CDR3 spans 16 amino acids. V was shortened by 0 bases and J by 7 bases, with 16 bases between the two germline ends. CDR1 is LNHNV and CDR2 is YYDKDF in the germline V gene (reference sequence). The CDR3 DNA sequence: TGTGCCACCAGCAGAGATACCACGGACCGGGGTAATGAGCAGTTCTTC. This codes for CATSRDTTDRGNEQFF.

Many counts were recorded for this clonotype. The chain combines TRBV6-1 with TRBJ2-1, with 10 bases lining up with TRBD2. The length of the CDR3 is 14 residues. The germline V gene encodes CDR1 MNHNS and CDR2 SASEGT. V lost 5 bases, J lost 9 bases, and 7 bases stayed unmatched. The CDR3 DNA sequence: TGTGCCAGCAGTCTGGCTAGCGGGAGTGGTGAGCAGTTCTTC. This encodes CASSLASGSGEQFF.

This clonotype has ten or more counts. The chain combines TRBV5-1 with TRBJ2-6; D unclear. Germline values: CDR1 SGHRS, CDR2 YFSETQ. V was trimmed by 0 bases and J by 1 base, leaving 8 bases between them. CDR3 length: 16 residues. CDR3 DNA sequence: TGCGCCAGCAGCTTGGCTTATCGGTCTGGGGCCAACGTCCTGACTTTC. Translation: CASSLAYRSGANVLTF.

CDR3 residues: CAWRGSAGAIYF. The DNA of the CDR3 is TGTGCCTGGAGAGGATCGGCAGGGGCCATATATTTT. The chain couples TRBV30 to TRBJ1-3; tentatively, D is TRBD1 (6 bases). CDR3 length: 12 amino acids. Germline V lookup: CDR1 GTSNPN, CDR2 SVGIG (reference sequence). V was cut by 3 bases and J by 11 bases, with 14 bases left in between. The variable domain in full, completed from reference TRBV30 and TRBJ1-3, reads SQTIHQWPATLVQPVGSPLSLECTVEGTSNPNLYWYRQAAGRGLQLLFYSVGIGQISSEVPQNLSASRPQDRQFILSSKKLLLSDSGFYLCAWRGSAGAIYFGEGSWLTVV.

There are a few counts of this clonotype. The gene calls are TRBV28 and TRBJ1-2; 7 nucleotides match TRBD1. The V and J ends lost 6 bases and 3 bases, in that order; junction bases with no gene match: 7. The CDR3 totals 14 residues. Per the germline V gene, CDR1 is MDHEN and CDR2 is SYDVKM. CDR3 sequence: CASRQTGTDYGYTF. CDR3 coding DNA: TGTGCCAGCAGACAAACCGGGACAGACTATGGCTACACCTTC.

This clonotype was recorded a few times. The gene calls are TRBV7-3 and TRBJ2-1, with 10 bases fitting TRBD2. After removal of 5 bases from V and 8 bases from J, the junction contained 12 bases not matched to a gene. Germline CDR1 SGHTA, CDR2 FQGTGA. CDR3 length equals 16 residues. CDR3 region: CASSPTSGVIWYEQFF. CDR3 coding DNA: TGTGCCAGCAGCCCCACTAGCGGGGTAATTTGGTATGAGCAGTTCTTC.

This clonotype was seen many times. Written as DNA, the CDR3 is TGCGCCAGCAGCTACCAGGGTGTCTCGCGGAATGAGCAGTTCTTC. Its protein product is CASSYQGVSRNEQFF. The V gene is TRBV5-1, the J gene TRBJ2-1; the D gene is possibly TRBD1 (5 bases). Germline V gives CDR1 SGHRS, CDR2 YFSETQ. The CDR3 runs to 15 residues. Trimming shortened V by 3 bases and J by 7 bases, and 17 bases separated the two germline ends.

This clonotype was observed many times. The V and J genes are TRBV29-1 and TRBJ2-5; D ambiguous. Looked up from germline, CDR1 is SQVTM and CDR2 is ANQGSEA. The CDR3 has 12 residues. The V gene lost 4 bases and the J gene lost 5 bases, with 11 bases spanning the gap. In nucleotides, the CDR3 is TGCAGCGTTGCTGGGGTGGGGGAGACCCAGTACTTC. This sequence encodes CSVAGVGETQYF.

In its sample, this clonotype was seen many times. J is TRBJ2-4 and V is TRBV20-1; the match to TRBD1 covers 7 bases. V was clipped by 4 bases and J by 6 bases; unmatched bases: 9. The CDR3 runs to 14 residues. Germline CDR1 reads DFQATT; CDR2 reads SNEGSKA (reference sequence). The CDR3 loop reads CSAKRQGGLNIQYF. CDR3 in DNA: TGCAGTGCTAAAAGACAGGGTGGGCTAAACATTCAGTACTTC.

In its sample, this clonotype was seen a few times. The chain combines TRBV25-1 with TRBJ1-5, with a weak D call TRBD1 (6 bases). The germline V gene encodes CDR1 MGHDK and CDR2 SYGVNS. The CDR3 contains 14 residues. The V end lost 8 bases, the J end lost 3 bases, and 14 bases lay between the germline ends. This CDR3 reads CASCPDRFNQPQHF. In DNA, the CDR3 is TGTGCCAGCTGCCCGGACAGATTCAATCAGCCCCAGCATTTT.

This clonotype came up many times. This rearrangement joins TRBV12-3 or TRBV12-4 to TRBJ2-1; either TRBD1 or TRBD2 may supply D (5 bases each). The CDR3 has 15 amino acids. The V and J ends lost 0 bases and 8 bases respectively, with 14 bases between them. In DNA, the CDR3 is TGTGCCAGCAGTTTAGCGGGAGCCCTGGGGCATGAGCAGTTCTTC. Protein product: CASSLAGALGHEQFF.

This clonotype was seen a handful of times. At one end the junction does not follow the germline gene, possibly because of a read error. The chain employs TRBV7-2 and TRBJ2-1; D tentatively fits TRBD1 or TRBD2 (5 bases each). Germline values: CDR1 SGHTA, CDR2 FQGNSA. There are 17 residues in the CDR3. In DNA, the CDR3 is TGTGCCAGCAGCTTATCCCTACAGGAGGCGGCCTACAATGAGCAGTTTTTC. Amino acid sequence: CASSLSLQEAAYNEQFF.

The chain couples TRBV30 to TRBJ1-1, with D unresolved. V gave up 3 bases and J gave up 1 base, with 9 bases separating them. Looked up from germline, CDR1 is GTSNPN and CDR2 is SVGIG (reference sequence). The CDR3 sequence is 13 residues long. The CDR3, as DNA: TGTGCCTGGAGCGGGATGGGGAACACTGAAGCTTTCTTT. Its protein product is CAWSGMGNTEAFF.

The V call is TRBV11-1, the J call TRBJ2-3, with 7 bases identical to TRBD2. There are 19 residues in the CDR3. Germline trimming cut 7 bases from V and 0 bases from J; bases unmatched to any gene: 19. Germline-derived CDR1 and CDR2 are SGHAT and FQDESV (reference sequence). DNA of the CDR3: TGTGCCAGCAACATACCCAGGCGGGAGCGGCCAACTAGCACAGATACGCAGTATTTT. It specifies CASNIPRRERPTSTDTQYF.

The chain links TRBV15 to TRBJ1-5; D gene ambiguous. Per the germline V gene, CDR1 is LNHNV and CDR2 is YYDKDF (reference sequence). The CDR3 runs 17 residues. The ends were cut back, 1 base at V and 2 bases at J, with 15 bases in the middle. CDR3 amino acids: CATSRGLRRRGNQPQHF. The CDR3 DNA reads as TGTGCCACCAGCAGAGGCCTTCGGCGGAGGGGCAATCAGCCCCAGCATTTT.

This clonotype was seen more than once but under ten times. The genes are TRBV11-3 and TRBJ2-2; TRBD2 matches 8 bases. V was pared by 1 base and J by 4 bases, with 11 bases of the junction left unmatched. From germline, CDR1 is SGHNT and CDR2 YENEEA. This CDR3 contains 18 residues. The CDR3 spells CASSLGVRLAGATGELFF. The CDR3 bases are TGTGCCAGCAGCTTAGGAGTTCGTCTAGCGGGCGCCACCGGGGAGCTGTTTTTT. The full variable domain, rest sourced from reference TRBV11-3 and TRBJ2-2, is EAGVVQSPRYKIIEKKQPVAFWCNPISGHNTLYWYLQNLGQGPELLIRYENEEAVDDSQLPKDRFSAERLKGVDSTLKIQPAELGDSAVYLCASSLGVRLAGATGELFFGEGSRLTVL.

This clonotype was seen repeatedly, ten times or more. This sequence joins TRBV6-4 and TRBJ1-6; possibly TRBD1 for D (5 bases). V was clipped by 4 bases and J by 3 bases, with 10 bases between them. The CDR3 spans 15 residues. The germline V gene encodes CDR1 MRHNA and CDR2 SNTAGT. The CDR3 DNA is TGTGCCAGCAGTGTTTCAGGACACTATAATTCACCCCTCCACTTT. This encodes CASSVSGHYNSPLHF.

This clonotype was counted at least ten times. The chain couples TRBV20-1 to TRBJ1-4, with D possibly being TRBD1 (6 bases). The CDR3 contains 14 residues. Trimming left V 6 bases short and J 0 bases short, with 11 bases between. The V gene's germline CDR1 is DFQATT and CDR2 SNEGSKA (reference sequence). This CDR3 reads CSAEDSPTNEKLFF. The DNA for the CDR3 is TGCAGTGCCGAGGACAGTCCAACTAATGAAAAACTGTTTTTT.